One and the same sample provided the 8 T cell receptor beta chains below, sequenced in a study of CD8+ T cells in alopecia areata. Following extraction, RNA underwent reverse transcription to cDNA, which served as the sequencing template. Method: immunoSEQ multiplex PCR; TCRdb's copy keeps in-frame clones and lacks some. The repertoire holds 65,000 to 75,000 clones, with about 45% as singletons. This specimen consisted of CD8+ T cells sorted from blood, obtained at week 0. The receptors were gathered from a human donor with alopecia areata.

The CDR3 reads CAWSPGTGSEQYF. CDR3 DNA: TGTGCCTGGAGCCCCGGGACTGGGAGCGAGCAGTACTTC. The V gene is TRBV30, the J gene TRBJ2-7; tentative D call: TRBD2 (6 bases). Germline values: CDR1 GTSNPN, CDR2 SVGIG (reference sequence). The CDR3 has 13 amino acids. V dropped 3 bases and J dropped 6 bases, with 15 bases sitting between them.

This CDR3 reads CASSPGLAGSEQYF. In DNA form, the CDR3 reads TGTGCCAGCAGTCCCGGACTAGCGGGAAGCGAGCAGTACTTC. This chain connects TRBV6-1 to TRBJ2-7, with 12 nucleotides matching TRBD2. Per the germline V gene, CDR1 is MNHNS and CDR2 is SASEGT. V trimming: 5 bases; J trimming: 6 bases; junction bases outside the gene matches: 5. The CDR3 is 14 residues long.

The V call is TRBV28, the J call TRBJ2-5; tentatively, D is TRBD2 (6 bases). Trimming pared 6 bases from V and 5 bases from J, leaving 19 bases between. Germline CDR1 reads MDHEN; CDR2 reads SYDVKM. The CDR3 loop spans 15 amino acids. CDR3 sequence: CASSLRLEGLETQYF. CDR3 sequence (DNA): TGTGCCAGCAGCCTAAGACTAGAGGGTCTGGAGACCCAGTACTTC.

This clone was seen more than once but under ten times. This chain joins TRBV29-1 and TRBJ2-4, with 7 bases that match TRBD1. Germline lookup yields CDR1 SQVTM and CDR2 ANQGSEA. J gave up 7 bases and V 7 bases, and 7 bases lay outside the gene matches. The CDR3 covers 12 residues. CDR3 coding DNA: TGCAGCGCACGGGACAGTGGGAACATTCAGTACTTC. It is translated as CSARDSGNIQYF.

CDR3 sequence: CASSFEQGQQETQYF. The CDR3 bases are TGTGCCAGCAGCTTTGAACAGGGGCAACAAGAGACCCAGTACTTC. The V gene is TRBV13, the J gene TRBJ2-5; 7 bases map to TRBD1. From germline, CDR1 is PRHDT and CDR2 FYEKMQ (reference sequence). The CDR3 has 15 amino acids. Trimming took 3 bases from V and 2 from J; bases not matched to a gene: 6.

This rearrangement joins TRBV18 to TRBJ2-3, with D unclear. V gave up 6 bases and J gave up 2 bases, with 12 bases separating them. This CDR3 contains 14 residues. CDR1 KGHSH and CDR2 LQKENI come from the germline V gene. The CDR3 DNA reads TGTGCCAGCTCCCTTGGACCATACACAGATACGCAGTATTTT. Encoded protein: CASSLGPYTDTQYF.

The V call is TRBV6-6, the J call TRBJ2-1; tentative D call: TRBD1 (5 bases). This CDR3 comprises 16 residues. Germline CDR1 MNHNY, CDR2 SVGAGI (reference sequence). Trimming took 2 bases from V and 4 from J, leaving 15 bases between them. The CDR3 region is CASSYGAEDDYNEQFF. CDR3 nucleotides: TGTGCCAGCAGTTACGGGGCGGAAGATGATTACAATGAGCAGTTCTTC.

In this sample, this clone turned up many times. This chain connects TRBV7-8 to TRBJ2-3, with TRBD2 identical over 11 bases. After removal of 5 bases from V and 2 bases from J, the junction contained 15 bases not matched to a gene. The germline CDR1 and CDR2 sequences are SGHVS and FQNEAQ. The CDR3 sequence is 19 residues long. The CDR3 nucleotides read TGTGCCAGCAGCGCCTCGGGACTAGCGGCCTCAGTGTTCACAGATACGCAGTATTTT. It yields the protein CASSASGLAASVFTDTQYF.